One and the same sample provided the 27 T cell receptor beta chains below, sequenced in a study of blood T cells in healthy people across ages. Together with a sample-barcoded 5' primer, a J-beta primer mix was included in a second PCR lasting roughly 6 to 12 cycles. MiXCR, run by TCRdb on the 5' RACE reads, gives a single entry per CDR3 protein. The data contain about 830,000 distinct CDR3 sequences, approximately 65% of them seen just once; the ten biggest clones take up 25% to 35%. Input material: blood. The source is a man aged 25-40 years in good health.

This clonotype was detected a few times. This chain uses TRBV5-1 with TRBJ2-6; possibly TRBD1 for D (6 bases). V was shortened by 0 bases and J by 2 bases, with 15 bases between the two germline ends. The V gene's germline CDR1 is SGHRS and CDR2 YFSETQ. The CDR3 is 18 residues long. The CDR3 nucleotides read TGCGCCAGCAGCTTGGCCGGTATAGGGGGAACTGGGGCCAACGTCCTGACTTTC. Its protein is CASSLAGIGGTGANVLTF.

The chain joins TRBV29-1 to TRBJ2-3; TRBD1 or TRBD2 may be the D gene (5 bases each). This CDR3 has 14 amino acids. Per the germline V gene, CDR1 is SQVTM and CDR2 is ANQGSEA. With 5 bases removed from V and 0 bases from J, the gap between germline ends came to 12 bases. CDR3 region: CSVLGPLSTDTQYF. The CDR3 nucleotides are TGCAGCGTTCTGGGACCGCTGAGCACAGATACGCAGTATTTT.

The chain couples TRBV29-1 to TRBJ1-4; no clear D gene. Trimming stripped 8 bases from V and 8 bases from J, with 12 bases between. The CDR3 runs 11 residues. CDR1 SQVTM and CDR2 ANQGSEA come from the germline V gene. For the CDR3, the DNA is TGCAGCTATCTCCGGGAAGAAAAACTGTTTTTT. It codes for CSYLREEKLFF.

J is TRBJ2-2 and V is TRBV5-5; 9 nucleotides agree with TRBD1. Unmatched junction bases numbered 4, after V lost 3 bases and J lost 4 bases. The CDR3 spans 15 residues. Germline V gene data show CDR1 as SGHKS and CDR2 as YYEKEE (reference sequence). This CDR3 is CASSWGQGFTGELFF. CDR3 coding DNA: TGTGCCAGCAGCTGGGGACAGGGATTCACCGGGGAGCTGTTTTTT. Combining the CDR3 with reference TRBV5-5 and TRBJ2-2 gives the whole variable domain DAGVTQSPTHLIKTRGQQVTLRCSPISGHKSVSWYQQVLGQGPQFIFQYYEKEERGRGNFPDRFSARQFPNYSSELNVNALLLGDSALYLCASSWGQGFTGELFFGEGSRLTVL.

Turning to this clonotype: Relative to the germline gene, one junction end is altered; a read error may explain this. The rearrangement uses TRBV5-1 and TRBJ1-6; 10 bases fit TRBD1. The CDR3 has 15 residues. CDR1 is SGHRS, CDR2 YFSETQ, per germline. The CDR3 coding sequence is TGCGCCAGCAGCAAACCCGGGACAGGGGTCTCACCCTTCCACTTT. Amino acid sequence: CASSKPGTGVSPFHF.

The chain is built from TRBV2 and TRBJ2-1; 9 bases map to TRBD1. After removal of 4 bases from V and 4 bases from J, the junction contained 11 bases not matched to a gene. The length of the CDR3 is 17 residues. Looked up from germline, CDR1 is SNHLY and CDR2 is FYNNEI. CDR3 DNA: TGTGCCAGCAGTGCCCGTTCCGGGACAGGGAAATACAATGAGCAGTTCTTC. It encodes CASSARSGTGKYNEQFF.

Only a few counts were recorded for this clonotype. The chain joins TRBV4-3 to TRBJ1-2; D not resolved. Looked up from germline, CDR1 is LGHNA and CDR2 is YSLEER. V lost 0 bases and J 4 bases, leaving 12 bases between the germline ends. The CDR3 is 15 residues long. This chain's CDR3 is CASSQEAQTAYGYTF. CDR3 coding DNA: TGCGCCAGCAGCCAAGAAGCCCAGACCGCCTATGGCTACACCTTC.

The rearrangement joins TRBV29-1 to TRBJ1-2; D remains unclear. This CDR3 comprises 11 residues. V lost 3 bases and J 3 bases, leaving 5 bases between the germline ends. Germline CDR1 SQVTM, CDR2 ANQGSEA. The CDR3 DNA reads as TGCAGCGTTGAGCAGGACTATGGCTACACCTTC. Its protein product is CSVEQDYGYTF.

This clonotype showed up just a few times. The CDR3 is CASSVDRGLNEQFF. In DNA form, the CDR3 reads TGTGCCAGCAGTGTCGACAGGGGGTTGAATGAGCAGTTCTTC. This rearrangement joins TRBV9 to TRBJ2-1; 9 bases map to TRBD1. Germline-derived CDR1 and CDR2 are SGDLS and YYNGEE. The CDR3 has 14 residues. The V gene end was trimmed by 5 bases and the J gene end by 7 bases; junction bases not matched to a gene: 7.

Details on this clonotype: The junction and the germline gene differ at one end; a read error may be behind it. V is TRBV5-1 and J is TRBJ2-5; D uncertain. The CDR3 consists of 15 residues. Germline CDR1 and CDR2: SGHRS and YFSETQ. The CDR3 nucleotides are TGCGCCAGCAGCTCCGCCGTGGGTGGCCAGGAGACTCAGTACTTC. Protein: CASSSAVGGQETQYF.

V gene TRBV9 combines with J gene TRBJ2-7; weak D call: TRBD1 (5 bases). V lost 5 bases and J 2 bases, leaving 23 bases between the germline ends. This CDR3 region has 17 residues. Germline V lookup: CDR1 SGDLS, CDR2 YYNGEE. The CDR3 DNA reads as TGTGCCAGCAGGAGACCCCCCAGGGCCCAACCCCCCTACGAGCAGTACTTC. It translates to CASRRPPRAQPPYEQYF.

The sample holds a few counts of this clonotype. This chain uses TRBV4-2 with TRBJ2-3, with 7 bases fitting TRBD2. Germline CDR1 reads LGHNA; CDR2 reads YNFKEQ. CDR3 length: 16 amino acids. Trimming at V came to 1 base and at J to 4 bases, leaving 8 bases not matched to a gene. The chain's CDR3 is CASSQGVGLEADTQYF. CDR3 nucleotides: TGTGCCAGCAGCCAAGGAGTTGGACTAGAGGCAGATACGCAGTATTTT.

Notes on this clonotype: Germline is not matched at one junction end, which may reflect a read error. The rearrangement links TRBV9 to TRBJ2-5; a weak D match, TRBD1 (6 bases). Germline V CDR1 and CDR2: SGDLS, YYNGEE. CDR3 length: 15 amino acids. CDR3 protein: CASSVDGRGEEAQYF. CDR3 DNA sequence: TGTGCCAGCAGCGTAGATGGCAGGGGAGAAGAGGCCCAGTACTTC.

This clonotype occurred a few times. CDR3 region: CASSQSSTDTQYF. CDR3 in DNA: TGTGCCAGCAGCCAATCGAGCACAGATACGCAGTATTTT. The chain recombines TRBV3-1 with TRBJ2-3; no firm D call. Trimming cost V 2 bases and J 0 bases, with 3 bases left between them. The CDR3 is 13 amino acids. Germline lookup yields CDR1 LGHDT and CDR2 YNNKEL (reference sequence).

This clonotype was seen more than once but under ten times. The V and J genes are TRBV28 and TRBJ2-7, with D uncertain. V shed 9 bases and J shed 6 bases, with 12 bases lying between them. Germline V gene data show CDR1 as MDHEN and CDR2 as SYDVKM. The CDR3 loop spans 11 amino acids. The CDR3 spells CASSPKSEQYF. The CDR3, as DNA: TGTGCCAGTAGCCCCAAGTCCGAGCAGTACTTC.

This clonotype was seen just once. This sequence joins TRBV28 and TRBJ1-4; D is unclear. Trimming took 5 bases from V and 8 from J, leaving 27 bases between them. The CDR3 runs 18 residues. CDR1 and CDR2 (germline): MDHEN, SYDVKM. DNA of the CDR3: TGTGCCAGCAGTCCCGGGGATGGGTTTCGGGATGAATCAGAAAAACTGTTTTTT. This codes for CASSPGDGFRDESEKLFF. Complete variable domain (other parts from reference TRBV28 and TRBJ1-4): DVKVTQSSRYLVKRTGEKVFLECVQDMDHENMFWYRQDPGLGLRLIYFSYDVKMKEKGDIPEGYSVSREKKERFSLILESASTNQTSMYLCASSPGDGFRDESEKLFFGSGTQLSVL.

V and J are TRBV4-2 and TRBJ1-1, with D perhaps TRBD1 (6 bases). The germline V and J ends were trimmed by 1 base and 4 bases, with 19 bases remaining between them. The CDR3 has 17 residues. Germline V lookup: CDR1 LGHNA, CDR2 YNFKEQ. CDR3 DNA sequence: TGTGCCAGCAGCCAAGGAGAACGGACAGTGGGGGGCACTGAAGCTTTCTTT. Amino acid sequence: CASSQGERTVGGTEAFF.

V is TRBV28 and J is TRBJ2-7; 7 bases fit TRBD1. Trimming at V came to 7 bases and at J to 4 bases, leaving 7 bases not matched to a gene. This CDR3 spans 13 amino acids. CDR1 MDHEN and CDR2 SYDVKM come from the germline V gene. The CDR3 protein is CASISGTVYEQYF. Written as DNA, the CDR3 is TGTGCCAGCATCTCCGGGACAGTATACGAGCAGTACTTC.

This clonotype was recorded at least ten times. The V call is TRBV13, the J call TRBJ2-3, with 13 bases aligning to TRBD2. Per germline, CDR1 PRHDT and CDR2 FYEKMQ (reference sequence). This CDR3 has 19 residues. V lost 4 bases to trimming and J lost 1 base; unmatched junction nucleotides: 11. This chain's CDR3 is CASSSRHDGTSGGTDTQYF. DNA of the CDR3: TGTGCCAGCAGCTCCAGGCACGATGGGACTAGCGGGGGCACAGATACGCAGTATTTT.

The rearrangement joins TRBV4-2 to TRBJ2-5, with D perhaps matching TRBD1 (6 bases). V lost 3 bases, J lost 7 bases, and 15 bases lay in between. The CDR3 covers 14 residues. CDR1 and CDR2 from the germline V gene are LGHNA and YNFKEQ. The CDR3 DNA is TGTGCCAGCAGCCAGAGACAGGACGTGGGGACCCAGTACTTC. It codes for CASSQRQDVGTQYF.

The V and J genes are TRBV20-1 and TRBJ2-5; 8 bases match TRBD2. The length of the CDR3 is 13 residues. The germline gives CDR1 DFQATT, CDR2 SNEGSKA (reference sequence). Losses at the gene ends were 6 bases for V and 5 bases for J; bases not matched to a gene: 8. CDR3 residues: CSAGGGPSETQYF. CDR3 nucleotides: TGCAGTGCAGGCGGGGGGCCTAGTGAGACCCAGTACTTC.

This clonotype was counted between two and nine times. In DNA, the CDR3 is TGTGCCACCAGCCCCCTCCTTGTGAACACTGAAGCTTTCTTT. Residues: CATSPLLVNTEAFF. The chain joins TRBV15 to TRBJ1-1; D is ambiguous. The V gene lost 5 bases and the J gene lost 0 bases, with 10 bases spanning the gap. CDR3 length equals 14 residues. CDR1 is LNHNV and CDR2 is YYDKDF in the germline V gene (reference sequence).

CDR3 loop: CASSPDRVSTQYF. CDR3 in DNA: TGTGCCAGCAGTCCTGACAGGGTCTCGACCCAGTACTTC. The chain combines TRBV12-3 or TRBV12-4 with TRBJ2-7; 7 bases are shared with TRBD1. The assigned J gene may be wrong: the sequence end matches TRBJ2-5 better. The CDR3 sequence is 13 residues long.

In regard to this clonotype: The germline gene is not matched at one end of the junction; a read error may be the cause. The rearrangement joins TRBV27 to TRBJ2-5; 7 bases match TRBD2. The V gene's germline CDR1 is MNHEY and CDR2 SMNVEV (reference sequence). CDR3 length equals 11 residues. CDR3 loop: CVSSPGREQYF. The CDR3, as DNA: TGTGTCAGCAGCCCAGGGCGGGAGCAGTACTTC.

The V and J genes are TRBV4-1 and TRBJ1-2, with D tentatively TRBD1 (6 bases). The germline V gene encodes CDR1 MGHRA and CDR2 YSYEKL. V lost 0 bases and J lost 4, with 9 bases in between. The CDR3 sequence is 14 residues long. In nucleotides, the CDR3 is TGCGCCAGCAGCCAAGAGGGACATACCTATGGCTACACCTTC. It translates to CASSQEGHTYGYTF.

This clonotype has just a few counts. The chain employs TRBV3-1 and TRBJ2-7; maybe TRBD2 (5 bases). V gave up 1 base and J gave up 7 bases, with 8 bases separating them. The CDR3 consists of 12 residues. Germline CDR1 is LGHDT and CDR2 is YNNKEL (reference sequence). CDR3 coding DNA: TGTGCCAGCAGCCAAGCTCGGGAAGAGCAGTACTTC. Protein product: CASSQAREEQYF.

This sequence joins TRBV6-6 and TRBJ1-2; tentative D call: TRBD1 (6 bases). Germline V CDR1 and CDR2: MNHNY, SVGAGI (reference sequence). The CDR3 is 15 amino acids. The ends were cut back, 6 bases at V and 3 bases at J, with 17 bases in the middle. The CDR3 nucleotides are TGTGCCAGCAGCCCGATGTCAGGGGTAGACTATGGCTACACCTTC. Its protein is CASSPMSGVDYGYTF.